This T cell receptor beta chain is drawn from a study of T-cell reconstitution after alpha-beta-depleted transplantation in children. Preparation of the TCRbeta library involved a method that used unique molecular identifiers. TCRdb re-called the PCR reads with MiXCR, one entry per CDR3 protein. Among 500,000 or so distinct CDR3 sequences listed, less than 35% were seen once. Germline V gene data show CDR1 as MNHNY and CDR2 as SVGAGI (reference sequence). V was pared by 6 bases and J by 11 bases, with 13 bases between. This CDR3 is built from 11 residues. Here the sequenced sample was PBMCs from the stem cell graft donor, taken from the stem cell graft. This sequence joins TRBV6-6 and TRBJ1-1; possible D gene TRBD1, 5 bases. The clonotype comes from a human donor who donated a stem cell graft to a child with aplastic anemia. The CDR3 is CASSTRDVAFF. CDR3 nucleotide sequence: TGTGCCAGCAGCACCAGGGATGTGGCTTTCTTT.